Sequencing of this T cell receptor beta chain was carried out in a study of cytomegalovirus exposure and HLA in healthy donors. For the study at large: A prior study identified just under 120 million unique TCR beta sequences from roughly 170 million T cells. Study-level results: Trimming of TCR beta V- and J-genes showed a link, identified in a later analysis, to a missense DCLRE1C variant.

With 60 Vbeta and 13 Jbeta primers, the PCR was carried out. Some clones are missing from TCRdb's copy, which holds only in-frame ones; the method was immunoSEQ multiplex PCR. The sample shows fewer than 200,000 clones, over 65% of them seen only once. It was healthy bone marrow donors who served as donors. In regard to this clone: Its target is unknown.

This TCR was sampled from a man aged 40-55 years in good health and CMV-seropositive. The sample comprised PBMCs.

The CDR3 coding sequence is TGTGCCAGCAGCTTGGCAGGGCGGTACGAGCAGTACTTC. Translation gives CASSLAGRYEQYF. The J gene is TRBJ2-7, the V gene TRBV5-4; D possibly corresponds to TRBD1 (5 bases). This CDR3 region has 13 residues. V lost 0 bases to trimming and J lost 4 bases, with 8 bases between them. The V gene's germline CDR1 is SGHNT and CDR2 YYREEE (reference sequence).